The 21 T cell receptor beta chains presented below share a single source sample, sequenced in a study of T cells after somatic rescue of genetic block. The method was immunoSEQ multiplex PCR; TCRdb's version includes in-frame clones alone and lacks a portion of them. Among about 7,400 clones listed, approximately 82% were seen once. Sequenced material: peripheral blood mononuclear cells (PBMCs). The receptor source for this set is a boy younger than 18.

The chain is built from TRBV9 and TRBJ2-1, with TRBD1 matching over 8 bases. The ends lost 0 bases at V and 8 bases at J; junction bases unmatched: 7. Germline loops: CDR1 SGDLS, CDR2 YYNGEE. This CDR3 region has 15 residues. CDR3 nucleotide sequence: TGTGCCAGCAGCGTAGAAGGCAGGGGGCGGGATGAGCAGTTCTTC. Translating gives CASSVEGRGRDEQFF.

The chain couples TRBV25-1 to TRBJ1-6, with no clear D. Trimming took off 0 bases at V and 5 bases at J, with 8 bases between the two ends. CDR1 MGHDK and CDR2 SYGVNS come from the germline V gene. CDR3 size: 15 residues. Written as DNA, the CDR3 is TGTGCCAGCAGTGAATATCTGGCGAATAATTCACCCCTCCACTTT. Protein product: CASSEYLANNSPLHF.

The chain employs TRBV4-1 and TRBJ1-2; possibly TRBD1 for D (5 bases). CDR1 is MGHRA and CDR2 is YSYEKL in the germline V gene. This CDR3 comprises 16 residues. Trimming took 1 base from V and 8 from J, leaving 20 bases between them. The CDR3 DNA is TGCGCCAGCAGCCAAGTCAGTGACAGCCCCTATCGCGGCTACACCTTC. It codes for CASSQVSDSPYRGYTF.

In DNA, the CDR3 is TGTGCCAGCAGCCGGACGACGAGCGGGTCCTACAATGAGCAGTTCTTC. The encoded protein is CASSRTTSGSYNEQFF. The chain has TRBV7-9 and TRBJ2-1; a weak D match, TRBD2 (6 bases). The CDR3 runs 16 residues. V was cut by 5 bases and J by 1 base, with 15 bases left in between. Per the germline V gene, CDR1 is SEHNR and CDR2 is FQNEAQ (reference sequence).

This clone is judged large. The V call is TRBV13, the J call TRBJ1-1; D is undetermined. CDR1 and CDR2 (germline): PRHDT, FYEKMQ (reference sequence). The CDR3 is 11 amino acids. V was trimmed by 5 bases and J by 3 bases, leaving 4 bases between them. CDR3 sequence (DNA): TGTGCCAGCAGCCCCTACACTGAAGCTTTCTTT. It specifies CASSPYTEAFF.

This rearrangement joins TRBV5-4 to TRBJ2-1; TRBD1 is a possible D gene (6 bases). The ends were cut back, 4 bases at V and 8 bases at J, with 7 bases in the middle. CDR3 length equals 11 residues. CDR1 and CDR2 from the germline V gene are SGHNT and YYREEE (reference sequence). The CDR3 is CASSQGYEQFF. The CDR3, as DNA: TGTGCCAGCAGCCAGGGGTATGAGCAGTTCTTC. Drawing the rest from reference TRBV5-4 and TRBJ2-1, the complete variable domain is ETGVTQSPTHLIKTRGQQVTLRCSSQSGHNTVSWYQQALGQGPQFIFQYYREEENGRGNFPPRFSGLQFPNYSSELNVNALELDDSALYLCASSQGYEQFFGPGTRLTVL.

This chain connects TRBV6-1 to TRBJ2-1; TRBD2 matches at 7 bases. Germline V gene data show CDR1 as MNHNS and CDR2 as SASEGT. V shed 0 bases, J shed 7 bases, and the junction held 15 bases outside the gene matches. CDR3 length equals 18 residues. DNA of the CDR3: TGTGCCAGCAGTGAAGCGCTTCTGGGCGGGAGCGGTCCAAATGAGCAGTTCTTC. Translating gives CASSEALLGGSGPNEQFF.

In this sample, this clone turned up once. The V and J genes are TRBV28 and TRBJ1-4, with D unresolved. The CDR3 loop spans 16 amino acids. CDR1 and CDR2 from the germline V gene are MDHEN and SYDVKM. Deletions cut 6 bases from V and 2 bases from J, with 16 bases between. In DNA, the CDR3 is TGTGCCAGCAGCCGGCTTTTGGGCGGGACTAATGAAAAACTGTTTTTT. Its translation is CASSRLLGGTNEKLFF. Based on the CDR3 plus reference TRBV28 and TRBJ1-4, the full variable domain is DVKVTQSSRYLVKRTGEKVFLECVQDMDHENMFWYRQDPGLGLRLIYFSYDVKMKEKGDIPEGYSVSREKKERFSLILESASTNQTSMYLCASSRLLGGTNEKLFFGSGTQLSVL.

This clone was observed a handful of times. V and J are TRBV21-1 and TRBJ2-7; TRBD1 is the table's D call, not checked against the DNA. TRBV21-1 is described as a pseudogene. The CDR3 runs to 17 residues. The CDR3 nucleotides are TGTGCCAGCTTCCAAAAATCCCAGGGACAGGGTGCCTACGAGCAGTACTTC. Translating it yields CASFQKSQGQGAYEQYF.

V usage is TRBV5-3 and J usage is TRBJ1-2; 10 positions agree with TRBD1. TRBV5-3 is treated as an ORF (open reading frame) with a function not yet certain. The V gene end was trimmed by 0 bases and the J gene end by 6 bases; junction bases not matched to a gene: 8. CDR3 length equals 16 residues. The CDR3 nucleotides are TGTGCCAGAAGCTTGGTCCGGGACAGGGGATTTAATGGCTACACCTTC. Its translation is CARSLVRDRGFNGYTF.

The rearrangement uses TRBV10-2 and TRBJ2-7; no firm D call. The CDR3 runs to 11 residues. V was clipped by 4 bases and J by 9 bases, with 10 bases between them. Germline V CDR1 and CDR2: WSHSY, SAAADI. The chain's CDR3 is CASSGNKGQYF. In nucleotides, the CDR3 is TGCGCCAGCAGTGGGAATAAAGGGCAGTACTTC.

V gene TRBV4-3 combines with J gene TRBJ1-3, with 10 bases identical to TRBD1. Germline trimming cut 4 bases from V and 9 bases from J; bases unmatched to any gene: 6. The CDR3 consists of 14 residues. Germline V gene data show CDR1 as LGHNA and CDR2 as YSLEER. Here the CDR3 DNA reads TGCGCCAGCAGCCTTGGACAGGGGGAGGCCACCATATATTTT. It yields the protein CASSLGQGEATIYF.

V gene TRBV4-2 combines with J gene TRBJ2-3, with 10 bases aligning to TRBD1. CDR3 size: 20 residues. Germline lookup yields CDR1 LGHNA and CDR2 YNFKEQ. The V gene end was trimmed by 0 bases and the J gene end by 4 bases; junction bases not matched to a gene: 16. The CDR3 loop is CASSQDPRGRDRGFADTQYF. CDR3 nucleotides: TGTGCCAGCAGCCAAGATCCCAGGGGCAGGGACAGGGGTTTCGCAGATACGCAGTATTTT.

The chain carries TRBV7-2 and TRBJ1-1; TRBD1 aligns across 9 bases. The CDR3 length is 14 residues. J gave up 11 bases and V 1 base, and 8 bases lay outside the gene matches. Germline CDR1 and CDR2: SGHTA and FQGNSA. CDR3: CASSLEVGQGAAFF. The DNA of the CDR3 is TGTGCCAGCAGCTTAGAGGTGGGACAGGGCGCGGCTTTCTTT. The full variable domain, rest sourced from reference TRBV7-2 and TRBJ1-1, is GAGVSQSPSNKVTEKGKDVELRCDPISGHTALYWYRQSLGQGLEFLIYFQGNSAPDKSGLPSDRFSAERTGGSVSTLTIQRTQQEDSAVYLCASSLEVGQGAAFFGQGTRLTVV.

This chain joins TRBV12-5 and TRBJ2-2; no reliable D call. The germline V gene encodes CDR1 LGHNT and CDR2 FRNRAP. V was cut by 5 bases and J by 10 bases, with 11 bases left in between. The CDR3 totals 12 residues. The CDR3 sequence: CASGNRPTELFF. In nucleotides, the CDR3 is TGTGCTAGTGGTAACCGCCCGACGGAGCTGTTTTTT.

The V and J genes are TRBV14 and TRBJ1-1; D unclear. Germline CDR1 reads SGHDN; CDR2 reads FVKESK. This CDR3 contains 14 residues. V lost 0 bases and J 6 bases, leaving 11 bases between the germline ends. This CDR3 is CASSQDLNSPEAFF. As DNA, the CDR3 is TGTGCCAGCAGCCAAGATCTAAACTCTCCTGAAGCTTTCTTT. The full variable domain, completed using reference TRBV14 and TRBJ1-1, is EAGVTQFPSHSVIEKGQTVTLRCDPISGHDNLYWYRRVMGKEIKFLLHFVKESKQDESGMPNNRFLAERTGGTYSTLKVQPAELEDSGVYFCASSQDLNSPEAFFGQGTRLTVV.

The chain is built from TRBV6-5 and TRBJ1-1; D is ambiguous. V was shortened by 0 bases and J by 1 base, with 9 bases between the two germline ends. CDR1 is MNHEY, CDR2 SVGAGI, per germline. This CDR3 is 15 amino acids long. CDR3: CASSYSIGTNTEAFF. The CDR3 DNA is TGTGCCAGCAGTTACTCGATCGGAACGAACACTGAAGCTTTCTTT.

This chain links TRBV4-3 with TRBJ1-1; D not resolved. Germline CDR1 reads LGHNA; CDR2 reads YSLEER. V was pared by 4 bases and J by 4 bases, with 10 bases between. CDR3 length: 13 amino acids. DNA of the CDR3: TGCGCCAGCAGCCTAGAGGGTGGCACTGAAGCTTTCTTT. This encodes CASSLEGGTEAFF.

The count of this clone is one. The chain links TRBV11-3 to TRBJ1-5; D uncertain. Germline V gene data show CDR1 as SGHNT and CDR2 as YENEEA. This CDR3 contains 13 residues. Trimming shortened V by 2 bases and J by 7 bases, and 9 bases separated the two germline ends. In DNA form, the CDR3 reads TGTGCCAGCAGCTTATGGGCGGACCAGCCCCAGCATTTT. Translated, it gives CASSLWADQPQHF.

The chain joins TRBV4-1 to TRBJ2-7; 9 bases are shared with TRBD1. The germline CDR1 and CDR2 sequences are MGHRA and YSYEKL. The CDR3 runs to 15 residues. Losses at the gene ends were 4 bases for V and 6 bases for J; bases not matched to a gene: 10. CDR3 protein: CASSRIEGQGSEQYF. CDR3 in DNA: TGCGCCAGCAGCCGCATCGAGGGACAGGGCTCCGAGCAGTACTTC.

This clone came up a few times. CDR3 protein: CASSSREGYEQYF. CDR3 nucleotide sequence: TGTGCCAGCAGCTCCAGGGAGGGCTACGAGCAGTACTTC. The rearrangement uses TRBV11-2 and TRBJ2-7, with 7 bases matching TRBD2. This CDR3 is built from 13 residues. Trimming cost V 4 bases and J 3 bases; bases outside gene matches: 3. Germline CDR1 SGHAT, CDR2 FQNNGV. Full variable domain (rest looked up from reference TRBV11-2 and TRBJ2-7): EAGVAQSPRYKIIEKRQSVAFWCNPISGHATLYWYQQILGQGPKLLIQFQNNGVVDDSQLPKDRFSAERLKGVDSTLKIQPAKLEDSAVYLCASSSREGYEQYFGPGTRLTVT.